The entry that follows covers one T cell receptor (beta chain) sequence. The data were obtained in a study of blood T cell repertoires in COVID-19. Original handling: Reference gene primer amplification yielded estimated nucleated cell counts. Profiled with immunoSEQ multiplex PCR; TCRdb holds only in-frame clones, not every one. D and trimming come from the DNA, and the V and J calls and clone size come from that table. The sample has 200,000 to 250,000 clones, roughly 81% seen once. Per germline, CDR1 SGHNT and CDR2 YYREEE (reference sequence). Trimming took 4 bases from V and 5 from J; bases not matched to a gene: 6. This CDR3 region has 16 residues.

This chain connects TRBV5-4 to TRBJ2-2; 12 bases are shared with TRBD2. The source of this sequence is a man aged 50-59 years who had recovered from COVID-19. Sequencing was carried out using peripheral blood. The CDR3 loop is CASSLLAGGTTGELFF. DNA of the CDR3: TGTGCCAGCAGCCTACTAGCGGGAGGCACAACCGGGGAGCTGTTTTTT.